This TCR beta chain was recovered during a study of T cell repertoires in cytomegalovirus infection. MiXCR was run by TCRdb on the reads, yielding one entry per CDR3 protein. This table holds 650,000 to 850,000 distinct CDR3 sequences, just under 30% found once. With respect to this clonotype: Its antigen is not identified.

V shed 1 base and J 6 bases; nucleotides not matched to a gene: 14. There are 17 residues in the CDR3. The V call is TRBV12-3 or TRBV12-4, the J call TRBJ1-1; 7 positions match TRBD1. This clonotype was obtained from a human donor in good health (CMV status not recorded). Some clones in this sample may be carry-over from other donors' samples. The source material was cultured CD8+ T cells from PBMCs, sampled from culture after CMV antigen stimulation. DNA of the CDR3: TGTGCCAGCAGTTTAGGGCCACCCACAGGGGCGGGCGCTGAAGCTTTCTTT. Its translation is CASSLGPPTGAGAEAFF.